This T cell receptor beta chain derives from a study of T cells expressing NK-cell markers. The wider study: It was from sorted CD3+CD56+NKG2C+, CD3+CD56+NKG2C- and CD3+CD56-NKG2C+ T cells that TCR beta repertoires came. General observations from the study: CD8+ T cells in over 5 donors included dominant NKG2C+ clonotypes at roughly 1.0-8%.

The CDR3 totals 14 residues. Germline V CDR1 and CDR2: WSHSY, SAAADI. TCR beta cDNA was made by 5'RACE template switching with UMIs. TCRdb reworked the 5' RACE reads into one entry per CDR3 protein, no DNA. This listing includes 400,000 to 550,000 distinct CDR3 sequences. Of note for this clonotype: Its antigen is not known.

The TCR sequence derives from a woman aged 18-69 years in good health. Sequences were obtained from blood T cells: a sorted CD56 or NKG2C T cell subset, CD4+ or CD8+ T cells, or bulk PBMC T cells (not recorded which). The rearrangement uses TRBV10-2 and TRBJ2-1; TCRdb lists TRBD1, though no DNA is available to test this call. The CDR3 region is CASQARPPGNEQFF.